The present TCR beta chain was sequenced within a study of T cells in Graves' hyperthyroidism and ophthalmopathy. Study in general: Any treatment followed the collection of peripheral blood at initial diagnosis.

V shed 3 bases, J shed 6 bases, and the junction held 4 bases outside the gene matches. The CDR3 extends over 14 amino acids. CDR1 is KGHSH and CDR2 is LQKENI in the germline V gene. It was RNA transcripts that yielded the amplified TCR beta CDR3 regions. During a first-round RT-PCR of the TCR CDR3, the HTBI primer set was used. TCRdb passed the multiplex PCR reads through MiXCR, listing each CDR3 protein once. This sample has over 150,000 distinct CDR3 sequences, with less than 20% found just once. Graves' hyperthyroidism is called stable when ophthalmopathy does not progress within 18 months. Each patient was aged 18 to 65 and had newly diagnosed hyperthyroidism of under 2 months' duration. Each diagnosis was grounded in clinical symptoms, serum thyroxine and TRAb, thyroid ultrasound, and orbital computed tomography. This clonotype was recorded many times.

This rearrangement joins TRBV18 to TRBJ1-5, with 8 bases lining up with TRBD1. The sequence came from a woman aged 50 to 65 with Graves' hyperthyroidism. The specimen was blood. The CDR3 DNA reads as TGTGCCAGCTCACCGGGACAGGAGGGTCAGCCCCAGCATTTT. The encoded protein is CASSPGQEGQPQHF.